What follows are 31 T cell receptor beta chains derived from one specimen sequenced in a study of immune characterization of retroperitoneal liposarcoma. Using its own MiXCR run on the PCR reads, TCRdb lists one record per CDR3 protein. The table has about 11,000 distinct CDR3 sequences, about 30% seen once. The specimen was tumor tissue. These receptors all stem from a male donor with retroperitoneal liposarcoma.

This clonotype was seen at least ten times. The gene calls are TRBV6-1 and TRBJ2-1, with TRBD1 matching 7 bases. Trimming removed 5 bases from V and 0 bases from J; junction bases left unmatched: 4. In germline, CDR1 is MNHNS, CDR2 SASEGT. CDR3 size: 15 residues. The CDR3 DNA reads TGTGCCAGCAGTAGCAGACAGGGCTCCTACAATGAGCAGTTCTTC. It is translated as CASSSRQGSYNEQFF.

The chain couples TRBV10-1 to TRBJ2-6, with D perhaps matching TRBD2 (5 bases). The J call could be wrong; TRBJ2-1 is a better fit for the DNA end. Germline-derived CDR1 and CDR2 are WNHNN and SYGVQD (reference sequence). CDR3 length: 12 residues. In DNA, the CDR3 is TGCGCCAGCAGTGAGCTAGCCGAAGAGCAGTTCTTC. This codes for CASSELAEEQFF.

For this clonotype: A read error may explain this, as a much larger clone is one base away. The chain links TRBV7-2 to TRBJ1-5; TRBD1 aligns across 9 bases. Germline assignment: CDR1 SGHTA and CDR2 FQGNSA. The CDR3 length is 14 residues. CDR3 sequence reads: CASSPTGGNQPKHF. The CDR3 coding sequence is TGTGCCAGCAGCCCGACAGGGGGGAATCAGCCCAAGCATTTT. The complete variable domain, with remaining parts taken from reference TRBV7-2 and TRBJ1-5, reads GAGVSQSPSNKVTEKGKDVELRCDPISGHTALYWYRQSLGQGLEFLIYFQGNSAPDKSGLPSDRFSAERTGGSVSTLTIQRTQQEDSAVYLCASSPTGGNQPKHFGDGTRLSIL.

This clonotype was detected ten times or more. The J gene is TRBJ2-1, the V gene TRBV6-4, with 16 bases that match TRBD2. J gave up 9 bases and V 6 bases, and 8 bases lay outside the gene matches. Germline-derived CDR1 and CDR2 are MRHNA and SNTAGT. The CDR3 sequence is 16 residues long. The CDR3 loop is CASSRGLAGGPGEQFF. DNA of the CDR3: TGTGCCAGCAGCCGGGGACTAGCGGGAGGGCCGGGTGAGCAGTTCTTC.

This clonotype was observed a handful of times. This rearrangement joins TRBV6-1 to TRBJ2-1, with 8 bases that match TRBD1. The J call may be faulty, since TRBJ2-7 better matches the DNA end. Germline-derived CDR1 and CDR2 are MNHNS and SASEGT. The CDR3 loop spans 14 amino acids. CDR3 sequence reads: CASRPGTGRDEQYF. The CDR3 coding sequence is TGTGCCAGCAGACCAGGGACAGGTCGGGATGAGCAGTACTTC.

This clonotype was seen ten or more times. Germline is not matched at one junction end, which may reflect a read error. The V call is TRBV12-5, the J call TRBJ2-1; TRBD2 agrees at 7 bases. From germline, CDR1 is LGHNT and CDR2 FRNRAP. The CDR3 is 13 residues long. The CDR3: CASGSSGGGHLTF. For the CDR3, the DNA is TGTGCTAGTGGTTCCTCCGGGGGAGGGCACCTTACCTTC. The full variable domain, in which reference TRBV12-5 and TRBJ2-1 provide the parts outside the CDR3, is DARVTQTPRHKVTEMGQEVTMRCQPILGHNTVFWYRQTMMQGLELLAYFRNRAPLDDSGMPKDRFSAEMPDATLATLKIQPSEPRDSAVYFCASGSSGGGHLTFGPGTRLTVL.

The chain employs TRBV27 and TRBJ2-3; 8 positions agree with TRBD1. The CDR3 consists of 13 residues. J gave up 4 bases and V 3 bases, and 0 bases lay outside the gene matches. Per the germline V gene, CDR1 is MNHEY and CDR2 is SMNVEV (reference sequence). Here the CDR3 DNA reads TGTGCCAGCAGTTTGACAGGGGCAGATACGCAGTATTTT. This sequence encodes CASSLTGADTQYF.

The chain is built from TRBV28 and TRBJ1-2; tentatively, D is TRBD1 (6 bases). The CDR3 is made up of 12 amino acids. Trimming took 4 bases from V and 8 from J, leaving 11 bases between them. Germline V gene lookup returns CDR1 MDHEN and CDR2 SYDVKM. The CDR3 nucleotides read TGTGCCAGCAGTTCTCAGGGGTTGGGCTACACCTTC. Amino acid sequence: CASSSQGLGYTF.

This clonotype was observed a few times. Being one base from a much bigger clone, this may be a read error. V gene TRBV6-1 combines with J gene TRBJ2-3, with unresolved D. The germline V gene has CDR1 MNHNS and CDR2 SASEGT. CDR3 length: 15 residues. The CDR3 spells CASREVNRSWDTQYF. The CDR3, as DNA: TGTGCCAGCAGGGAAGTGAACAGAAGTTGGGATACGCAGTATTTT.

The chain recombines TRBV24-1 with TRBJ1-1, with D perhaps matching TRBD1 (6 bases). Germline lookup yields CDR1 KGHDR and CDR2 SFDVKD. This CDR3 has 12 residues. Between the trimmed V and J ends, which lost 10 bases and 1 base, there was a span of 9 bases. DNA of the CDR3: TGTGCCACGCAGACAGGGAACACTGAAGCTTTCTTT. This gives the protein CATQTGNTEAFF.

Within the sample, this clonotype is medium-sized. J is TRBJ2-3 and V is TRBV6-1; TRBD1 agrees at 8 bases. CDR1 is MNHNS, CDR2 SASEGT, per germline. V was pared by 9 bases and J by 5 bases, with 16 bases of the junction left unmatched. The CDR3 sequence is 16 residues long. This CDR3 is CASQALTGGRGDTQYF. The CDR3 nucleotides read TGTGCCAGTCAAGCTCTTACAGGGGGGAGAGGAGATACGCAGTATTTT.

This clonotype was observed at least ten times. The CDR3: CASRKTQSNEKLFF. CDR3 nucleotide sequence: TGTGCCAGCAGGAAAACCCAGTCGAATGAAAAACTGTTTTTT. This chain connects TRBV6-1 to TRBJ1-4; D gene unclear. Germline-derived CDR1 and CDR2 are MNHNS and SASEGT. V was clipped by 6 bases and J by 5 bases, with 13 bases between them. The length of the CDR3 is 14 residues.

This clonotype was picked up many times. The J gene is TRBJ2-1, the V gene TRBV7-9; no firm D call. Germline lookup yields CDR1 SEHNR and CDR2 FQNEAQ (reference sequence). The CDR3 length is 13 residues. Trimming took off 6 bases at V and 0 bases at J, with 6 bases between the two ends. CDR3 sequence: CASSTLSYNEQFF. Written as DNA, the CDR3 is TGTGCCAGCAGTACCCTCTCCTACAATGAGCAGTTCTTC.

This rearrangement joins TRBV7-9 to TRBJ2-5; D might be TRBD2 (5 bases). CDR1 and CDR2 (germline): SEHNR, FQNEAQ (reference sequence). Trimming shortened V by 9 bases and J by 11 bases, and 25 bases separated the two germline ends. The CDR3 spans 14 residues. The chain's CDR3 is CASKRYRQYNEQYF. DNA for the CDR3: TGTGCCAGTAAGCGGTACCGGCAGTACAATGAGCAGTACTTC.

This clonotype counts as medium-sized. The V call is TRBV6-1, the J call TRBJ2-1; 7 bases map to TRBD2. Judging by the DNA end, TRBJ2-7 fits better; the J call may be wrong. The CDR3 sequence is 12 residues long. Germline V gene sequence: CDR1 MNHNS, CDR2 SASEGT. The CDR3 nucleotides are TGTGCCAGCAGTAGTAGCGGGTACGAGCAGTACTTC. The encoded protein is CASSSSGYEQYF.

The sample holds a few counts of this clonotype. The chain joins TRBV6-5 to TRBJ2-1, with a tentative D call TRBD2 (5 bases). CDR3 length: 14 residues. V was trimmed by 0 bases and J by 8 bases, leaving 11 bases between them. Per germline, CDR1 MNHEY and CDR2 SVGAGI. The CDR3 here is CASSYSRRSHEQFF. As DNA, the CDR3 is TGTGCCAGCAGTTACTCGCGGAGGTCCCATGAGCAGTTCTTC.

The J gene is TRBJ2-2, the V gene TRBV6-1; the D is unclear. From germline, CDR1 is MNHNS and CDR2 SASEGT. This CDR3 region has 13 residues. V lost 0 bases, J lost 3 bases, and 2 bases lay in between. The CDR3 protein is CASSEADTGELFF. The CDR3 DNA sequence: TGTGCCAGCAGTGAAGCCGACACCGGGGAGCTGTTTTTT.

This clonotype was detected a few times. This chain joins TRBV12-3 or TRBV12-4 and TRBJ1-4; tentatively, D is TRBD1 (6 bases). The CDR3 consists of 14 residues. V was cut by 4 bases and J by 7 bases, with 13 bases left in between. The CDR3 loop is CASSWGQGSEKLFF. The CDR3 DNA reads TGTGCCAGCAGTTGGGGGCAGGGTAGTGAAAAACTGTTTTTT.

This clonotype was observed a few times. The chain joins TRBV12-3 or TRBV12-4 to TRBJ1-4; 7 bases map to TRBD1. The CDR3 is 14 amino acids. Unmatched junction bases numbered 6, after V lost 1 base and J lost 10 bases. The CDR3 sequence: CASSLGGAGGKLFF. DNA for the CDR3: TGTGCCAGCAGTTTAGGGGGGGCAGGGGGAAAACTGTTTTTT.

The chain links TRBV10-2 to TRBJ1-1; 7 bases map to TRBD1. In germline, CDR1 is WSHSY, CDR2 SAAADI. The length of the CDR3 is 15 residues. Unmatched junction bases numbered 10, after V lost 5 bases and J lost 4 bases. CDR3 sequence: CASSHSRQGVTEAFF. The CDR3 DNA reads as TGCGCCAGCAGTCACAGCCGGCAGGGGGTCACTGAAGCTTTCTTT.

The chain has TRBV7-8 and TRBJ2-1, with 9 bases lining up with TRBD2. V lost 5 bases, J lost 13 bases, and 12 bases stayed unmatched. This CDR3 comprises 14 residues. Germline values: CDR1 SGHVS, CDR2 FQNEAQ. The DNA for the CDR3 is TGTGCCAGCAGCCGCGGGGGGGACCAAGAGACCCAGTTCTTC. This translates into CASSRGGDQETQFF.

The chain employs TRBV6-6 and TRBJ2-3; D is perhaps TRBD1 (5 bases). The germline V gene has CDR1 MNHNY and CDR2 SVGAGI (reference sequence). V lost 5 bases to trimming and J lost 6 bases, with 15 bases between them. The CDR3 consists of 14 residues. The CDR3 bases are TGTGCCAGCAGTCACAGGTTCCCGCGGGATACGCAGTATTTT. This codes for CASSHRFPRDTQYF.

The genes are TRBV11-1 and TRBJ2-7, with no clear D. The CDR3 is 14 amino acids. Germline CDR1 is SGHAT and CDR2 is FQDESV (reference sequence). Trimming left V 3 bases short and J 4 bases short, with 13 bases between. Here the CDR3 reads CASSLVIGHYEQYF. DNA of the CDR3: TGTGCCAGCAGCTTGGTGATAGGGCATTACGAGCAGTACTTC.

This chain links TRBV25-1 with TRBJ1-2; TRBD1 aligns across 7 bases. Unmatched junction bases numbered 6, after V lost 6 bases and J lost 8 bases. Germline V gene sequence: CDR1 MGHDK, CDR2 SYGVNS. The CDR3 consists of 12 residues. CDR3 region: CASRGTAQGYTF. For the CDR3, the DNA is TGTGCCAGCAGGGGGACAGCGCAGGGCTACACCTTC.

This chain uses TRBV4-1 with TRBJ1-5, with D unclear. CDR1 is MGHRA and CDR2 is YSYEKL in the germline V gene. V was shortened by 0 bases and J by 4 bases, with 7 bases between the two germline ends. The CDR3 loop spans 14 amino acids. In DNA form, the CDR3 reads TGCGCCAGCAGCCAAGACCCAGGAAATCAGCCCCAGCATTTT. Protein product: CASSQDPGNQPQHF.

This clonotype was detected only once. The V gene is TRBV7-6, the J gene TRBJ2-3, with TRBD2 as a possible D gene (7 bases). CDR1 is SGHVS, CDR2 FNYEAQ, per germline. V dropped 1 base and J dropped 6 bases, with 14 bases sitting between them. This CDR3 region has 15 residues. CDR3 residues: CASSLGSGGADTQYF. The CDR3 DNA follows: TGTGCCAGCAGCTTAGGTTCGGGGGGCGCGGATACGCAGTATTTT.

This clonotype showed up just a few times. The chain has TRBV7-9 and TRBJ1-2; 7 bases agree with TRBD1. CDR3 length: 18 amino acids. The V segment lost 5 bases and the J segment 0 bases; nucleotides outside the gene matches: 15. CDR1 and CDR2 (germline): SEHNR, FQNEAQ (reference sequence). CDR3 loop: CASSKPGTERASNYGYTF. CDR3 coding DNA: TGTGCCAGCAGCAAACCCGGGACAGAGAGGGCTTCTAACTATGGCTACACCTTC.

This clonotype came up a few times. The CDR3 DNA reads as TGTGCCAGCAGTTTAGCGCAGGGGTCCTTTGAAGCTTTCTTT. This sequence encodes CASSLAQGSFEAFF. The chain joins TRBV12-3 or TRBV12-4 to TRBJ1-1; tentatively, D is TRBD1 (6 bases). Trimming removed 0 bases at V and 7 bases at J, with 12 bases between. There are 14 residues in the CDR3.

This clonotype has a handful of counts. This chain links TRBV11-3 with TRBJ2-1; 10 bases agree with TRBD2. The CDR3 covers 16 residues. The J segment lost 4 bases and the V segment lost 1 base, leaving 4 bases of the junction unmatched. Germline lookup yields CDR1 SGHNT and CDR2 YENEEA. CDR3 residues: CASSLGTSGVYNEQFF. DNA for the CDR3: TGTGCCAGCAGCTTAGGTACTAGCGGGGTTTACAATGAGCAGTTCTTC.

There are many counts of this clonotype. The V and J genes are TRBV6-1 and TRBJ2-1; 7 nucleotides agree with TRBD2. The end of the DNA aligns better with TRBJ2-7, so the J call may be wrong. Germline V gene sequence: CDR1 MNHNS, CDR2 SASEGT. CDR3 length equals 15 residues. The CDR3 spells CASSVAGLPTYEQYF. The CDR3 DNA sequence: TGTGCCAGCAGTGTCGCGGGACTACCAACCTACGAGCAGTACTTC.

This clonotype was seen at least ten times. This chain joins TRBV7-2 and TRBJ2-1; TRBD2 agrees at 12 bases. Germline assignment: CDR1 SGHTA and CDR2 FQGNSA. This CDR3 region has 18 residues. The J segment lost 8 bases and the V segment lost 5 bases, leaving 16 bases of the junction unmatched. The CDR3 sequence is CASSGPQMLAGGSYEQFF. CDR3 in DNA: TGTGCCAGCAGCGGACCACAAATGCTAGCGGGAGGGAGCTATGAGCAGTTCTTC.